One and the same sample provided the 32 T cell receptor beta chains below, sequenced in a study of T cell responses to AZD1222 COVID-19 vaccine. Sequencing was performed with immunoSEQ multiplex PCR; in TCRdb, only in-frame clones are kept and a portion is missing. The sample includes 140,000 to 150,000 clones, about 92% of them seen just once. Here the sequenced sample was peripheral blood, taken 28 days after the second AZD1222 dose. These receptors all come from an adult who received the AZD1222 COVID-19 vaccine.

The chain links TRBV19 to TRBJ1-5; D ambiguous. From germline, CDR1 is LNHDA and CDR2 SQIVND (reference sequence). The V end was cut by 5 bases, the J end by 2 bases, with 7 bases between. The length of the CDR3 is 13 residues. CDR3 in amino acids: CASSDDRNQPQHF. DNA of the CDR3: TGTGCCAGTAGTGACGACCGCAATCAGCCCCAGCATTTT.

J is TRBJ1-5 and V is TRBV19; 7 nucleotides line up with TRBD1. Trimming removed 7 bases from V and 0 bases from J; junction bases left unmatched: 9. The CDR3 totals 16 residues. The V gene's germline CDR1 is LNHDA and CDR2 SQIVND (reference sequence). This CDR3 is CASTGRRGLSNQPQHF. The CDR3 DNA follows: TGTGCCAGTACCGGGAGGAGGGGGCTTAGCAATCAGCCCCAGCATTTT. Full variable domain (missing parts from reference TRBV19 and TRBJ1-5): DGGITQSPKYLFRKEGQNVTLSCEQNLNHDAMYWYRQDPGQGLRLIYYSQIVNDFQKGDIAEGYSVSREKKESFPLTVTSAQKNPTAFYLCASTGRRGLSNQPQHFGDGTRLSIL.

J is TRBJ1-5 and V is TRBV30, with a weak D call TRBD1 (6 bases). Trimming took 0 bases from V and 11 from J, leaving 11 bases between them. The CDR3 has 12 residues. Germline V gives CDR1 GTSNPN, CDR2 SVGIG (reference sequence). In DNA, the CDR3 is TGTGCCTGGAGTGTACGGGACACAGCCCAGCATTTT. Protein sequence: CAWSVRDTAQHF.

This clone appeared once. The V call is TRBV6-5, the J call TRBJ2-7; 9 bases agree with TRBD1. This CDR3 comprises 14 residues. Germline loops: CDR1 MNHEY, CDR2 SVGAGI. Trimming cost V 3 bases and J 3 bases; bases outside gene matches: 3. In nucleotides, the CDR3 is TGTGCCAGCAGTTATAAGACAGGGGGCTACGAGCAGTACTTC. Amino acids: CASSYKTGGYEQYF.

The rearrangement links TRBV6-5 to TRBJ2-1, with D possibly called TRBD1 or TRBD2 (5 bases each). CDR1 is MNHEY, CDR2 SVGAGI, per germline. The CDR3 is 15 amino acids. Deletions cut 6 bases from V and 5 bases from J, with 17 bases between. The CDR3, as DNA: TGTGCCAGCAGGGGCAACACGGGGCTTGACAATGAGCAGTTCTTC. This translates into CASRGNTGLDNEQFF.

V usage is TRBV18 and J usage is TRBJ2-7, with D perhaps TRBD1 or TRBD2 (5 bases each). The CDR3 extends over 14 amino acids. Per germline, CDR1 KGHSH and CDR2 LQKENI. V shed 6 bases and J shed 4 bases, with 16 bases lying between them. The CDR3 is CASSPGTIPYEQYF. In DNA form, the CDR3 reads TGTGCCAGCTCCCCCGGGACGATCCCTTACGAGCAGTACTTC.

This chain connects TRBV18 to TRBJ1-1, with a tentative D call TRBD1 (5 bases). This CDR3 contains 16 residues. Looked up from germline, CDR1 is KGHSH and CDR2 is LQKENI. Trimming removed 3 bases from V and 0 bases from J, with 14 bases in between. The CDR3, as DNA: TGTGCCAGCTCACCTTCCTCGGGGGTCGTGAACACTGAAGCTTTCTTT. It encodes CASSPSSGVVNTEAFF.

The genes are TRBV7-2 and TRBJ2-1; the match to TRBD2 covers 10 bases. Trimming took 5 bases from V and 4 from J; bases not matched to a gene: 8. The CDR3 contains 16 residues. Germline V lookup: CDR1 SGHTA, CDR2 FQGNSA. The CDR3 protein is CASSPRTSGYYNEQFF. Written as DNA, the CDR3 is TGTGCCAGCAGCCCAAGGACTAGCGGTTATTACAATGAGCAGTTCTTC.

This sequence joins TRBV2 and TRBJ1-2; D is uncertain. The germline V gene encodes CDR1 SNHLY and CDR2 FYNNEI. The CDR3 has 14 amino acids. With 3 bases removed from V and 2 bases from J, the gap between germline ends came to 10 bases. The CDR3 DNA follows: TGTGCCAGCAGTGATATTGGCCAAAACTATGGCTACACCTTC. It encodes CASSDIGQNYGYTF.

CDR3 in amino acids: CASSPAYEQYF. DNA of the CDR3: TGTGCCAGCAGTCCCGCCTACGAGCAGTACTTC. The chain carries TRBV28 and TRBJ2-7; the D is unclear. Germline CDR1 is MDHEN and CDR2 is SYDVKM. Trimming shortened V by 5 bases and J by 2 bases, and 4 bases separated the two germline ends. The CDR3 is 11 amino acids.

The CDR3 bases are TGTGCCAGCAGGCGGGACAGCATCTCCTACGAGCAGTACTTC. Protein sequence: CASRRDSISYEQYF. V usage is TRBV27 and J usage is TRBJ2-7; D may be TRBD1 (7 bases). This CDR3 region has 14 residues. The germline V gene encodes CDR1 MNHEY and CDR2 SMNVEV (reference sequence). V was clipped by 6 bases and J by 0 bases, with 12 bases between them.

The CDR3, as DNA: TGTGCCACCAGCGCCGTGGGGGGTGTCGGCGAGCAGTACTTC. This gives the protein CATSAVGGVGEQYF. The V call is TRBV15, the J call TRBJ2-7, with a possible D match to TRBD2 (6 bases). The germline V and J ends were trimmed by 5 bases and 6 bases, with 17 bases remaining between them. This CDR3 comprises 14 residues. From germline, CDR1 is LNHNV and CDR2 YYDKDF (reference sequence). The full variable domain, its missing parts supplied by reference TRBV15 and TRBJ2-7, is DAMVIQNPRYQVTQFGKPVTLSCSQTLNHNVMYWYQQKSSQAPKLLFHYYDKDFNNEADTPDNFQSRRPNTSFCFLDIRSPGLGDTAMYLCATSAVGGVGEQYFGPGTRLTVT.

This chain links TRBV7-2 with TRBJ2-3, with 11 bases lining up with TRBD2. The CDR3 is made up of 15 amino acids. V was clipped by 5 bases and J by 3 bases; unmatched bases: 4. The germline V gene encodes CDR1 SGHTA and CDR2 FQGNSA. As DNA, the CDR3 is TGTGCCAGCAGCGCGGCTAGCGGGGGGACAGATACGCAGTATTTT. Translating gives CASSAASGGTDTQYF.

This chain links TRBV28 with TRBJ1-2, with TRBD1 matching over 8 bases. Germline CDR1 is MDHEN and CDR2 is SYDVKM. V was pared by 5 bases and J by 4 bases, with 3 bases of the junction left unmatched. The CDR3 totals 13 residues. The CDR3 loop reads CASSPGQVYGYTF. The CDR3, as DNA: TGTGCCAGCAGTCCGGGACAGGTCTATGGCTACACCTTC.

The chain recombines TRBV4-3 with TRBJ1-4, with D tentatively TRBD1 (5 bases). The germline gives CDR1 LGHNA, CDR2 YSLEER. V was cut by 4 bases and J by 12 bases, with 27 bases left in between. The CDR3 consists of 17 residues. Here the CDR3 reads CASSRVHMGGVSGELFF. The CDR3, as DNA: TGCGCCAGCAGCCGCGTGCACATGGGGGGGGTCAGCGGGGAACTGTTTTTT.

V and J are TRBV9 and TRBJ2-2; D unresolved. CDR1 is SGDLS and CDR2 is YYNGEE in the germline V gene. The CDR3 is 13 residues long. The V gene lost 1 base and the J gene lost 1 base, with 2 bases spanning the gap. The DNA for the CDR3 is TGTGCCAGCAGCGTAAGGAACACCGGGGAGCTGTTTTTT. It yields the protein CASSVRNTGELFF.

The gene calls are TRBV7-8 and TRBJ2-1, with D possibly matching TRBD2 (6 bases). V gave up 7 bases and J gave up 10 bases, with 17 bases separating them. Germline CDR1 SGHVS, CDR2 FQNEAQ. This CDR3 is 13 amino acids long. CDR3 sequence (DNA): TGTGCCAGCAACATGATAGCGGAATGGGAGCAGTTCTTC. Amino acid sequence: CASNMIAEWEQFF.

The V and J genes are TRBV2 and TRBJ1-6; unclear D gene. The V end lost 4 bases, the J end lost 10 bases, and 14 bases lay between the germline ends. This CDR3 has 14 amino acids. Germline lookup yields CDR1 SNHLY and CDR2 FYNNEI. In DNA form, the CDR3 reads TGTGCCAGCAGTGTCTCCACCTTCGGGTCACCCCTCCACTTT. Protein product: CASSVSTFGSPLHF.

This sequence joins TRBV29-1 and TRBJ2-7; TRBD1 matches at 8 bases. The CDR3 consists of 13 residues. CDR1 SQVTM and CDR2 ANQGSEA come from the germline V gene. V dropped 3 bases and J dropped 2; count of bases not matched to a gene: 3. Here the CDR3 DNA reads TGCAGCGTTGATGGGACAGGTACCTACGAGCAGTACTTC. It is translated as CSVDGTGTYEQYF.

The chain couples TRBV7-9 to TRBJ2-7; D remains unclear. Germline CDR1 SEHNR, CDR2 FQNEAQ (reference sequence). Trimming took 1 base from V and 7 from J, leaving 11 bases between them. The CDR3 spans 13 residues. The CDR3 coding sequence is TGTGCCAGCAGCTTAGAAGTTGGGCGGGAGCAGTACTTC. Its translation: CASSLEVGREQYF. Filled out from reference TRBV7-9 and TRBJ2-7, the complete variable domain reads DTGVSQNPRHKITKRGQNVTFRCDPISEHNRLYWYRQTLGQGPEFLTYFQNEAQLEKSRLLSDRFSAERPKGSFSTLEIQRTEQGDSAMYLCASSLEVGREQYFGPGTRLTVT.

The chain couples TRBV3-1 (or the pseudogene TRBV3-2) to TRBJ1-1; D remains ambiguous. V lost 0 bases, J lost 1 base, and 15 bases lay in between. There are 17 residues in the CDR3. Germline assignment: CDR1 LGHDT and CDR2 YNNKEL (reference sequence). The CDR3 region has the DNA TGTGCCAGCAGCCAAGAGGCCCTTGAAGGGCCGAACACTGAAGCTTTCTTT. Encoded protein: CASSQEALEGPNTEAFF.

The chain links TRBV10-3 to TRBJ2-2; no firm D call. Germline-derived CDR1 and CDR2 are ENHRY and SYGVKD. Trimming pared 8 bases from V and 1 base from J, leaving 8 bases between. This CDR3 region has 13 residues. CDR3 loop: CAIQGLNTGELFF. The CDR3 DNA follows: TGTGCCATCCAAGGGTTGAACACCGGGGAGCTGTTTTTT.

The genes are TRBV15 and TRBJ1-1, with D unresolved. CDR3 length equals 13 residues. CDR1 is LNHNV and CDR2 is YYDKDF in the germline V gene (reference sequence). The germline V and J ends were trimmed by 0 bases and 5 bases, with 7 bases remaining between them. The CDR3 protein is CATSREFHTEAFF. The CDR3 DNA follows: TGTGCCACCAGCAGAGAGTTCCATACTGAAGCTTTCTTT.

V usage is TRBV3-1 (or the pseudogene TRBV3-2) and J usage is TRBJ2-1, with TRBD2 identical over 11 bases. The germline V gene encodes CDR1 LGHDT and CDR2 YNNKEL (reference sequence). The CDR3 runs 14 residues. V gave up 1 base and J gave up 10 bases; unmatched junction bases: 3. CDR3 nucleotides: TGTGCCAGCAGCCAAGGGCTAGCGGGAGGCGAGCAGTTCTTC. Translated: CASSQGLAGGEQFF.

The chain joins TRBV30 to TRBJ1-2, with a possible D match to TRBD1 (6 bases). Germline V gives CDR1 GTSNPN, CDR2 SVGIG (reference sequence). The CDR3 totals 12 residues. V was clipped by 2 bases and J by 7 bases, with 11 bases between them. The CDR3 protein is CAWSSQGPGYTF. The DNA of the CDR3 is TGTGCCTGGAGTTCACAGGGTCCTGGCTACACCTTC.

The rearrangement joins TRBV12-3 or TRBV12-4 to TRBJ1-2; D unresolved. The CDR3 runs to 13 residues. Trimming removed 5 bases at V and 4 bases at J, with 11 bases between. The CDR3 is CASSTAGPYGYTF. In DNA form, the CDR3 reads TGTGCCAGCAGTACCGCAGGCCCCTATGGCTACACCTTC.

V gene TRBV7-2 combines with J gene TRBJ2-7; D perhaps matches TRBD1 (5 bases). Germline assignment: CDR1 SGHTA and CDR2 FQGNSA. The V end lost 1 base, the J end lost 2 bases, and 9 bases lay between the germline ends. The CDR3 spans 14 residues. The CDR3: CASSLGWGAYEQYF. The DNA of the CDR3 is TGTGCCAGCAGCTTAGGATGGGGCGCCTACGAGCAGTACTTC.

The V call is TRBV5-6, the J call TRBJ2-3, with 8 bases lining up with TRBD2. The germline V gene has CDR1 SGHDT and CDR2 YYEEEE. After removal of 5 bases from V and 1 base from J, the junction contained 6 bases not matched to a gene. The CDR3 contains 15 residues. The CDR3 DNA follows: TGTGCCAGCAGTCCAATGACTAGCGGCACAGATACGCAGTATTTT. It encodes CASSPMTSGTDTQYF.

The chain is built from TRBV28 and TRBJ1-1, with a weak D call TRBD1 (5 bases). Trimming pared 0 bases from V and 4 bases from J, leaving 9 bases between. Looked up from germline, CDR1 is MDHEN and CDR2 is SYDVKM. The CDR3 spans 14 residues. DNA of the CDR3: TGTGCCAGCAGTTTATGGGGGGTGGCCACTGAAGCTTTCTTT. Its translation is CASSLWGVATEAFF.

The chain has TRBV19 and TRBJ1-1, with D possibly being TRBD1 (5 bases). The CDR3 is made up of 16 amino acids. V shed 5 bases and J shed 4 bases, with 20 bases lying between them. Germline CDR1 reads LNHDA; CDR2 reads SQIVND (reference sequence). The CDR3 sequence is CASSSRFYERGTEAFF. The CDR3 DNA reads TGTGCCAGTAGTTCACGGTTCTATGAGAGGGGCACTGAAGCTTTCTTT.

The chain links TRBV18 to TRBJ2-1, with D possibly TRBD2 on 6 matching bases. The V end was cut by 3 bases, the J end by 5 bases, with 11 bases between. CDR1 is KGHSH, CDR2 LQKENI, per germline. The CDR3 is 14 residues long. CDR3 loop: CASSPMGLNNEQFF. The DNA of the CDR3 is TGTGCCAGCTCACCGATGGGACTTAACAATGAGCAGTTCTTC.

This rearrangement joins TRBV19 to TRBJ1-5; D unresolved. Germline V gene data show CDR1 as LNHDA and CDR2 as SQIVND (reference sequence). Between the trimmed V and J ends, which lost 3 bases and 0 bases, there was a span of 18 bases. The CDR3 totals 18 residues. DNA for the CDR3: TGTGCCAGTAGTATCTTTGGTCCGAAACTTTATAGCAATCAGCCCCAGCATTTT. Encoded protein: CASSIFGPKLYSNQPQHF.